The 19 T cell receptor beta chains below all came from one sample that was sequenced in a study of human T cells and chemical hapten exposure. Specified time point: pre-sensitization, week 0. Treatment of the sample: therapeutic diphenylcyclopropenone sensitization with weekly scalp DPC. In TCRdb, the RACE reads were re-called with MiXCR into one record per CDR3 protein. Among about 380,000 distinct CDR3 sequences listed, less than 6.5% were seen once. Here the sequenced sample was whole blood, taken in connection with sensitization to the hapten diphenylcyclopropenone (DPC). All receptors come from a woman between 50 and 59 years old with alopecia areata. Some clones in this sample may be carry-over from other donors' samples.

This clonotype showed up many times. This chain joins TRBV4-1 and TRBJ1-2; no clear D. Trimming took 0 bases from V and 3 from J, leaving 11 bases between them. The CDR3 runs 15 residues. Germline CDR1 and CDR2: MGHRA and YSYEKL. The CDR3 sequence: CASSQEAGMDYGYTF. The CDR3 coding sequence is TGCGCCAGCAGCCAAGAGGCAGGAATGGACTATGGCTACACCTTC.

This clonotype was observed at least ten times. The V and J genes are TRBV7-2 and TRBJ1-2; 8 bases are shared with TRBD1. Looked up from germline, CDR1 is SGHTA and CDR2 is FQGNSA. CDR3 length equals 14 residues. V was clipped by 7 bases and J by 6 bases; unmatched bases: 10. The CDR3 loop is CASKMDRDPNGYTF. The CDR3 DNA follows: TGTGCCAGCAAGATGGACAGGGATCCTAATGGCTACACCTTC. Filled out from reference TRBV7-2 and TRBJ1-2, the complete variable domain reads GAGVSQSPSNKVTEKGKDVELRCDPISGHTALYWYRQSLGQGLEFLIYFQGNSAPDKSGLPSDRFSAERTGGSVSTLTIQRTQQEDSAVYLCASKMDRDPNGYTFGSGTRLTVV.

The chain recombines TRBV20-1 with TRBJ2-3, with 11 nucleotides matching TRBD2. The length of the CDR3 is 16 residues. V was clipped by 3 bases and J by 6 bases; unmatched bases: 11. CDR1 DFQATT and CDR2 SNEGSKA come from the germline V gene (reference sequence). CDR3: CSASLIAGGPGDTQYF. The CDR3 nucleotides read TGCAGTGCTAGCCTCATAGCGGGAGGGCCTGGGGATACGCAGTATTTT.

Only a few counts were recorded for this clonotype. This chain uses TRBV29-1 with TRBJ2-2; D gene unclear. CDR1 and CDR2 from the germline V gene are SQVTM and ANQGSEA. The V end lost 4 bases, the J end lost 4 bases, and 13 bases lay between the germline ends. The CDR3 consists of 14 residues. The CDR3 here is CSVGITPGTGELFF. In DNA form, the CDR3 reads TGCAGCGTTGGCATCACACCGGGCACCGGGGAGCTGTTTTTT.

This clonotype came up many times. The gene calls are TRBV5-1 and TRBJ2-1; 8 bases fit TRBD2. The V gene end was trimmed by 0 bases and the J gene end by 2 bases; junction bases not matched to a gene: 4. CDR1 is SGHRS, CDR2 YFSETQ, per germline. The CDR3 has 16 amino acids. CDR3 sequence reads: CASSLATRGAYNEQFF. Written as DNA, the CDR3 is TGCGCCAGCAGCTTGGCCACGCGGGGGGCCTACAATGAGCAGTTCTTC.

In its sample, this clonotype was seen a few times. V gene TRBV4-2 combines with J gene TRBJ2-7; 9 bases align to TRBD2. The CDR3 spans 17 residues. Germline-derived CDR1 and CDR2 are LGHNA and YNFKEQ. With V trimmed by 3 bases and J by 2 bases, 11 bases remained unmatched. The DNA for the CDR3 is TGTGCCAGCAGCCAGGCGGCGGGGGGGCTCGGGACCTACGAGCAGTACTTC. It specifies CASSQAAGGLGTYEQYF.

This clonotype has ten or more counts. The gene calls are TRBV6-5 and TRBJ2-3; D is ambiguous. From germline, CDR1 is MNHEY and CDR2 SVGAGI. The CDR3 has 13 residues. The germline V and J ends were trimmed by 2 bases and 4 bases, with 7 bases remaining between them. CDR3 coding DNA: TGTGCCAGCAGTTACGGACGGGCAGATACGCAGTATTTT. This codes for CASSYGRADTQYF.

This clonotype was counted a few times. The gene calls are TRBV7-2 and TRBJ2-7, with unresolved D. Germline assignment: CDR1 SGHTA and CDR2 FQGNSA. The CDR3 is 14 residues long. V dropped 5 bases and J dropped 2 bases, with 13 bases sitting between them. The DNA for the CDR3 is TGTGCCAGCAGCATGGCAGTCGCGACCTACGAGCAGTACTTC. Amino acids: CASSMAVATYEQYF.

This clonotype has just a few counts. V is TRBV25-1 and J is TRBJ1-5; no firm D call. Trimming left V 4 bases short and J 0 bases short, with 7 bases between. In germline, CDR1 is MGHDK, CDR2 SYGVNS. This CDR3 is built from 14 residues. CDR3 DNA sequence: TGTGCCAGCAGTGGCCCGAATAGCAATCAGCCCCAGCATTTT. The encoded protein is CASSGPNSNQPQHF.

This clonotype came up many times. This chain uses TRBV6-5 with TRBJ2-1; D remains ambiguous. This CDR3 is built from 13 residues. The germline V and J ends were trimmed by 7 bases and 6 bases, with 13 bases remaining between them. Germline CDR1 and CDR2: MNHEY and SVGAGI. CDR3 in DNA: TGTGCCAGCACTCTCATGGTTGGCAATGAGCAGTTCTTC. The encoded protein is CASTLMVGNEQFF.

V gene TRBV20-1 combines with J gene TRBJ1-2, with D hard to call. Germline assignment: CDR1 DFQATT and CDR2 SNEGSKA (reference sequence). With 7 bases removed from V and 7 bases from J, the gap between germline ends came to 13 bases. The length of the CDR3 is 11 residues. The CDR3 region is CSGSGVSGYTF. The DNA of the CDR3 is TGCAGTGGGAGTGGGGTGTCTGGCTACACCTTC.

This clonotype came up many times. This sequence joins TRBV6-5 and TRBJ1-3, with D possibly TRBD1 on 5 matching bases. V lost 8 bases and J 9 bases, leaving 20 bases between the germline ends. Germline V gene data show CDR1 as MNHEY and CDR2 as SVGAGI. The CDR3 is 14 residues long. Here the CDR3 reads CASLSGDGGPTIYF. For the CDR3, the DNA is TGTGCCAGCTTGTCGGGGGATGGTGGGCCCACCATATATTTT.

This clonotype has only a few counts. V usage is TRBV30 and J usage is TRBJ1-2; D gene unclear. The CDR3 loop spans 12 amino acids. The ends were cut back, 2 bases at V and 11 bases at J, with 15 bases in the middle. Germline V gives CDR1 GTSNPN, CDR2 SVGIG (reference sequence). This chain's CDR3 is CAWSPLDLVYTF. In DNA form, the CDR3 reads TGTGCCTGGAGTCCCCTCGACCTTGTTTACACCTTC. Full variable domain (outside the CDR3, taken from reference TRBV30 and TRBJ1-2): SQTIHQWPATLVQPVGSPLSLECTVEGTSNPNLYWYRQAAGRGLQLLFYSVGIGQISSEVPQNLSASRPQDRQFILSSKKLLLSDSGFYLCAWSPLDLVYTFGSGTRLTVV.

This clonotype occurred many times. This rearrangement joins TRBV6-1 to TRBJ2-2, with D possibly being TRBD1 (5 bases). The CDR3 consists of 13 residues. Germline V lookup: CDR1 MNHNS, CDR2 SASEGT. V lost 4 bases and J lost 5, with 8 bases in between. The DNA of the CDR3 is TGTGCCAGCAGTGGGACACCGACCGGGGAGCTGTTTTTT. Translation gives CASSGTPTGELFF.

V and J are TRBV6-2 or TRBV6-3 and TRBJ2-7; D might be TRBD2 (5 bases). The CDR3 contains 15 residues. Germline CDR1 and CDR2: MNHEY and SVGEGT. V lost 2 bases and J 6 bases, leaving 17 bases between the germline ends. The CDR3 sequence: CASSYTSGQRGEQYF. For the CDR3, the DNA is TGTGCCAGCAGTTACACGAGCGGTCAACGGGGCGAGCAGTACTTC.

The sample holds many counts of this clonotype. This sequence joins TRBV7-6 and TRBJ2-2; TRBD1 matches at 8 bases. This CDR3 is 17 amino acids long. The V segment lost 2 bases and the J segment 0 bases; nucleotides outside the gene matches: 5. Looked up from germline, CDR1 is SGHVS and CDR2 is FNYEAQ. The chain's CDR3 is CASSLRGQGTNTGELFF. CDR3 bases: TGTGCCAGCAGCTTACGAGGACAGGGCACGAACACCGGGGAGCTGTTTTTT.

This clonotype has at least ten counts. The chain couples TRBV3-1 to TRBJ1-6; 7 positions agree with TRBD1. Germline CDR1 LGHDT, CDR2 YNNKEL (reference sequence). The CDR3 spans 15 residues. J was trimmed by 8 bases and V by 3 bases; bases with no gene match: 7. The CDR3: CASSHRQGNDSPLHF. The CDR3 nucleotides are TGTGCCAGCAGCCACAGACAGGGAAATGATTCACCCCTCCACTTT.

Ten or more counts support this clonotype. The chain carries TRBV15 and TRBJ1-4, with 11 bases that match TRBD1. V shed 2 bases, J shed 11 bases, and the junction held 10 bases outside the gene matches. CDR3 size: 16 residues. Germline V CDR1 and CDR2: LNHNV, YYDKDF (reference sequence). The CDR3 nucleotides read TGTGCCACCAGCAGACCGGGACAGGGGGTATTGCGGAAACTGTTTTTT. This encodes CATSRPGQGVLRKLFF.

This clonotype was counted ten times or more. The rearrangement joins TRBV9 to TRBJ2-3, with D hard to call. Germline CDR1 reads SGDLS; CDR2 reads YYNGEE. V was trimmed by 5 bases and J by 3 bases, leaving 10 bases between them. This CDR3 has 13 residues. The CDR3 sequence is CASSRVATDTQYF. Written as DNA, the CDR3 is TGTGCCAGCAGTCGGGTAGCAACAGATACGCAGTATTTT.